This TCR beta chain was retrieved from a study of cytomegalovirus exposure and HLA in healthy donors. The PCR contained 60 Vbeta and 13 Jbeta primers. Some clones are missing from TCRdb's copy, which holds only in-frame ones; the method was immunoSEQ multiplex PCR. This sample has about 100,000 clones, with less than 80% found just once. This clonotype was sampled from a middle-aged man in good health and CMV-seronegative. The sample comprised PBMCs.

The CDR3 coding sequence is TGTGCCAGCAGCAGGGGAACGAACACTGAAGCTTTCTTT. It yields the protein CASSRGTNTEAFF. The chain uses TRBV7-3 and TRBJ1-1; possibly TRBD1 for D (5 bases). The CDR3 is 13 amino acids. V was cut by 5 bases and J by 1 base, with 8 bases left in between. Germline V gene sequence: CDR1 SGHTA, CDR2 FQGTGA.